These T cell receptor beta chains were read from a single sample in a study of blood T cell repertoires in COVID-19. Some clones are missing from TCRdb's copy, which holds only in-frame ones; the method was immunoSEQ multiplex PCR. Altogether about 200,000 clones are present, more than 75% being singletons, with the ten largest covering about 4.8%. Sequenced input: peripheral blood. The receptor set was obtained from a man between 45 and 60 years old with acute or convalescent COVID-19. Both conserved end residues are part of each CDR3. A D gene is named only where the DNA matches it firmly. A clone size is listed for some rows: how often the clone was seen (once, few, many), or a class if it is expanded.

TRBV20-1,TRBJ1-2,NA,NA,TGCAGTGCTAGTTTGGGCCGAGAAACCTATGGCTACACCTTC,CSASLGRETYGYTF
TRBV3-1/TRBV3-2,TRBJ1-2,NA,NA,TGTGCCAGCAGCCCCCAGGCACGGGGAAATCGCAACTATGGCTACACCTTC,CASSPQARGNRNYGYTF
TRBV7-2,TRBJ2-5,NA,NA,TGTGCCAGCAGCTTATTATGGGTCAGGCCGACCCAAGAGACCCAGTACTTC,CASSLLWVRPTQETQYF
TRBV28,TRBJ1-2,NA,NA,TGTGCCAGCAGTAAAACAATTTTAAACTATGGCTACACCTTC,CASSKTILNYGYTF
TRBV7-8,TRBJ1-1,NA,NA,TGTGCCAGCAGCTTAGATAGAATTGCGGGGCAAGCTTCGGGAGCTTTCTTT,CASSLDRIAGQASGAFF
TRBV29-1,TRBJ1-2,TRBD1,few,TGCAGCGTCACAGGGGGCGATGGCTACACCTTC,CSVTGGDGYTF
TRBV6-1,TRBJ2-2,NA,NA,TGTGCCAGCAGTGACAGGGGCCGGCTTTGGGCCGGGGAGCTGTTTTTT,CASSDRGRLWAGELFF
TRBV27,TRBJ2-2,NA,NA,TGTGCCAGCAGTTTAGGCAGGGCCACCGGGGAGCTGTTTTTT,CASSLGRATGELFF
TRBV5-5,TRBJ2-1,NA,NA,TGTGCCAGCAGCATATTAGGGGACAATGAGCAGTTCTTC,CASSILGDNEQFF
TRBV3-1/TRBV3-2,TRBJ1-1,NA,NA,TGTGCCAGCAGCCAATTCGGGGGAGGAATGAACACTGAAGCTTTCTTT,CASSQFGGGMNTEAFF
TRBV29-1,TRBJ1-2,NA,NA,TGCAGCGTTGAAGCGGGGGAGGACTATGGCTACACCTTC,CSVEAGEDYGYTF
TRBV6-6,TRBJ2-1,NA,NA,TGTGCCAGCAGTTACACGACAATTAATGAGCAGTTCTTC,CASSYTTINEQFF
TRBV5-6,TRBJ1-6,NA,medium-sized,TGTGCCAGCAGCAGACCTACAGGGCCGAGTAATTCACCCCTCCACTTT,CASSRPTGPSNSPLHF
TRBV5-1,TRBJ1-2,NA,NA,TGCGCCAGCAGCTCGGGAGGGTTTCCCTATGGCTACACCTTC,CASSSGGFPYGYTF
TRBV1,TRBJ2-1,NA,once,TGCACCAGCAGCCAAGACCGGACTAGCGGGGGGGTCAGCTCCTACAATGAGCAGTTCTTC,CTSSQDRTSGGVSSYNEQFF
TRBV19,TRBJ2-5,NA,NA,TGTGCCAGTAGTAACTCCAGGGGGACCCAGTACTTC,CASSNSRGTQYF
TRBV4-1,TRBJ2-7,NA,NA,TGCGCCAGCAGCCAAGACGGGCAGGGAGGCTACGAGCAGTACTTC,CASSQDGQGGYEQYF
TRBV25-1,TRBJ2-7,NA,NA,TGTGCCAGCAGTGGGCTAGCCAACGAGCAGTACTTC,CASSGLANEQYF
TRBV5-1,TRBJ1-4,NA,NA,TGCGCCAGCGGTGGAGGGACCGCTACCAATGAAAAACTGTTTTTT,CASGGGTATNEKLFF
TRBV10-2,TRBJ1-1,NA,NA,TGCGCCAGCCAGGAGACAGGAGGGAACACTGAAGCTTTCTTT,CASQETGGNTEAFF
TRBV6-5,TRBJ2-5,NA,NA,TGTGCCAGCAGAGGTAGCAGGGGATGGGAGACCCAGTACTTC,CASRGSRGWETQYF
TRBV9,TRBJ2-7,NA,NA,TGTGCCAGCAGCGTAGGTCCTAGCGACACCTACGAGCAGTACTTC,CASSVGPSDTYEQYF
TRBV7-6,TRBJ2-1,TRBD1,few,TGTGCCAGCAGCTTAGAACGACAGGGCAATGAGCAGTTCTTC,CASSLERQGNEQFF
TRBV5-6,TRBJ1-4,TRBD1,NA,TGTGCCAGCAGCCACGGACAGGGGGCGACTAATGAAAAACTGTTTTTT,CASSHGQGATNEKLFF
TRBV5-5,TRBJ1-4,NA,NA,TGTGCCAGCAGCTTGACAGGGCTTGACGAAAAACTGTTTTTT,CASSLTGLDEKLFF
TRBV7-9,TRBJ1-1,TRBD1,NA,TGTGCCAGCAGCGGAGCAGGGGGCGGAACTGAAGCTTTCTTT,CASSGAGGGTEAFF
TRBV10-3,TRBJ1-1,NA,NA,TGTGCCATCAGCCCACAGGGTCCCAACACTGAAGCTTTCTTT,CAISPQGPNTEAFF
TRBV15,TRBJ2-4,TRBD1,NA,TGTGCCACCAGCAGTGGGGGACAGTATGGGATAGCCAAAAACATTCAGTACTTC,CATSSGGQYGIAKNIQYF
TRBV6-5,TRBJ2-3,NA,few,TGTGCCAGCAGCGTACACCTAAGAGGAGATACGCAGTATTTT,CASSVHLRGDTQYF
TRBV5-4,TRBJ1-2,TRBD1,few,TGTGCCAGCAGCTTGGGGGGGACAGGATCAAACTATGGCTACACCTTC,CASSLGGTGSNYGYTF